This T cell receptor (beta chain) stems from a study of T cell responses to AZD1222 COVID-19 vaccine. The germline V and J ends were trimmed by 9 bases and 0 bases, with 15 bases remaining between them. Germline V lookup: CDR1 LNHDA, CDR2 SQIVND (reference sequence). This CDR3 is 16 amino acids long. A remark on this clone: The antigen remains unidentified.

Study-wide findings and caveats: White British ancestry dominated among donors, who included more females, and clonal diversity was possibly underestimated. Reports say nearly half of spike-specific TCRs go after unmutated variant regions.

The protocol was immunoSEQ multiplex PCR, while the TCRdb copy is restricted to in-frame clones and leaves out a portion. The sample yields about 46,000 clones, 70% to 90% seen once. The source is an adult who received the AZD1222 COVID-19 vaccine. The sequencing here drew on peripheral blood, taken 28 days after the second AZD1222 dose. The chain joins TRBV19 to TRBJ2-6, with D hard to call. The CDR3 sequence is CASHILLGSGANVLTF. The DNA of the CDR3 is TGTGCCAGCCATATACTACTGGGCTCTGGGGCCAACGTCCTGACTTTC.